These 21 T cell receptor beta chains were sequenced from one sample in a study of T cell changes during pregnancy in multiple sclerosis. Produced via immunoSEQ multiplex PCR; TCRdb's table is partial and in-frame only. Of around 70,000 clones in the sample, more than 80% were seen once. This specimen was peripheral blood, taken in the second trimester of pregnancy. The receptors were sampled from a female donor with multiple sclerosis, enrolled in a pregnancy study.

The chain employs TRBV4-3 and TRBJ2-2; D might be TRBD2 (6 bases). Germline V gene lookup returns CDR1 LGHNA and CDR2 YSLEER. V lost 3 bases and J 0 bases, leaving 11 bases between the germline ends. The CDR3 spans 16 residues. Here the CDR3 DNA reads TGCGCCAGCAGCCAGGGGGGTGGGGCGAACACCGGGGAGCTGTTTTTT. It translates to CASSQGGGANTGELFF.

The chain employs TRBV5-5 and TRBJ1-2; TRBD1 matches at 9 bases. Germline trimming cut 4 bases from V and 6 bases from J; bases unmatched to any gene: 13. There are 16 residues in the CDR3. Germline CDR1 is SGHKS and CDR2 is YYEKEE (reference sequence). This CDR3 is CASSPRDRERRDGYTF. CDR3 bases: TGTGCCAGCAGCCCTAGGGACAGGGAGAGACGTGATGGCTACACCTTC.

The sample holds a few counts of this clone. The CDR3 DNA sequence: TGTGCCAGCAGCCAACAGGCAGGGTTTGAAGCTTTCTTT. Translating gives CASSQQAGFEAFF. The chain combines TRBV7-9 with TRBJ1-1, with D perhaps TRBD1 (5 bases). The CDR3 consists of 13 residues. In germline, CDR1 is SEHNR, CDR2 FQNEAQ (reference sequence). V was pared by 5 bases and J by 7 bases, with 14 bases between.

CDR3 nucleotides: TGTGCCAGCAGCTTGGCCCTAAATGAAAAACTGTTTTTT. This codes for CASSLALNEKLFF. The chain has TRBV5-4 and TRBJ1-4; no clear D. Trimming pared 0 bases from V and 5 bases from J, leaving 5 bases between. Germline V lookup: CDR1 SGHNT, CDR2 YYREEE (reference sequence). The CDR3 contains 13 residues.

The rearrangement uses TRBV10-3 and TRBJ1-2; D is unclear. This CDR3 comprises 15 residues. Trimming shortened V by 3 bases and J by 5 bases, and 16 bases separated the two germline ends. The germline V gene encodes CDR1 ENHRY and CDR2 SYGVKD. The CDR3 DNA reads TGTGCCATCAGTGAACAGCTATCCGCCTCATATGGCTACACCTTC. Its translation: CAISEQLSASYGYTF.

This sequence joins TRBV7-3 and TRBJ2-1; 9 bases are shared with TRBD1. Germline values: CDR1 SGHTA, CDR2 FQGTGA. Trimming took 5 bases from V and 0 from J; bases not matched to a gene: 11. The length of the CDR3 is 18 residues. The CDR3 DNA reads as TGTGCCAGCAGCCGCGGGACAGGGTTCCTGAGCTCCTACAATGAGCAGTTCTTC. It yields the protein CASSRGTGFLSSYNEQFF. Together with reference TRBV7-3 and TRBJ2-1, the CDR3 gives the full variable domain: GAGVSQTPSNKVTEKGKYVELRCDPISGHTALYWYRQSLGQGPEFLIYFQGTGAADDSGLPNDRFFAVRPEGSVSTLKIQRTERGDSAVYLCASSRGTGFLSSYNEQFFGPGTRLTVL.

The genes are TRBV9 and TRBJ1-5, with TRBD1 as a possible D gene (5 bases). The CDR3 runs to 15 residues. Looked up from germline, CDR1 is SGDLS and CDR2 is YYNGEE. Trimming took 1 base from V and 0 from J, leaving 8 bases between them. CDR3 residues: CASSVQGISNQPQHF. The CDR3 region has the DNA TGTGCCAGCAGCGTACAGGGTATTAGCAATCAGCCCCAGCATTTT.

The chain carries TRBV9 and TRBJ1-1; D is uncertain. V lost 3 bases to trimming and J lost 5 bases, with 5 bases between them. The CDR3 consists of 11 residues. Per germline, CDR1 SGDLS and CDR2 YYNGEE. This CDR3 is CASSGGTEAFF. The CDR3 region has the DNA TGTGCCAGCAGCGGCGGGACTGAAGCTTTCTTT.

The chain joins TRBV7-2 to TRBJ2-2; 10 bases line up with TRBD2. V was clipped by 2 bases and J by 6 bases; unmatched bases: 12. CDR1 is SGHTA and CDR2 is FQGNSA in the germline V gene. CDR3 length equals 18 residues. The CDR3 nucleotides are TGTGCCAGCAGCTTAAGGGTTAAAGCGGGGGGGCGCGCCGGGGAGCTGTTTTTT. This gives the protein CASSLRVKAGGRAGELFF. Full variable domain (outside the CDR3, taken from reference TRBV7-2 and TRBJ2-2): GAGVSQSPSNKVTEKGKDVELRCDPISGHTALYWYRQSLGQGLEFLIYFQGNSAPDKSGLPSDRFSAERTGGSVSTLTIQRTQQEDSAVYLCASSLRVKAGGRAGELFFGEGSRLTVL.

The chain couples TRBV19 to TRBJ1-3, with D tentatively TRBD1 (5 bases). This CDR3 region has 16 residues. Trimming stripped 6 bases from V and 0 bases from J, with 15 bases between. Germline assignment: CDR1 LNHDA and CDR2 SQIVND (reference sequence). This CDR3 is CASRDLDRSSGNTIYF. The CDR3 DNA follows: TGTGCCAGTAGGGATCTCGACAGATCCTCTGGAAACACCATATATTTT.

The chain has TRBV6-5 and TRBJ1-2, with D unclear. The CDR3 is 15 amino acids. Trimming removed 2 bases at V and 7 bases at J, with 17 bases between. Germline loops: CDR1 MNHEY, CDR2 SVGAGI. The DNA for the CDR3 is TGTGCCAGCAGTTACGATCTCGGTGTGGTCGGTGGCTACACCTTC. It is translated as CASSYDLGVVGGYTF.

The CDR3 region has the DNA TGTGCCAGTAGTAGAGGGGGAGGGGCCAGGGTTTTTCTCCAGCGGAATGAAGCTTTCTTT. Its translation is CASSRGGGARVFLQRNEAFF. The J gene is TRBJ1-1, the V gene TRBV19, with a weak D call TRBD1 (6 bases). V lost 4 bases, J lost 7 bases, and 34 bases lay in between. This CDR3 comprises 20 residues. Germline V lookup: CDR1 LNHDA, CDR2 SQIVND (reference sequence).

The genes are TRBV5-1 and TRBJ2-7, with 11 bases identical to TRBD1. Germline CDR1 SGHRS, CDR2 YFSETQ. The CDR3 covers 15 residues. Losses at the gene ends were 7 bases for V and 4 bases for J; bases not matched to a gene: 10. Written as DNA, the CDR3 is TGCGCCAGCTGGGCCGGGACAGGGGGAAGTTACGAGCAGTACTTC. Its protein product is CASWAGTGGSYEQYF.

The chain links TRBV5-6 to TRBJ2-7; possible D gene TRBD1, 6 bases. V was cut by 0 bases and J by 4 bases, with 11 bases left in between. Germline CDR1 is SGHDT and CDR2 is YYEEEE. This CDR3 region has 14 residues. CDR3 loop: CASSLGTGPYEQYF. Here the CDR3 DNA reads TGTGCCAGCAGCTTGGGAACAGGGCCTTACGAGCAGTACTTC.

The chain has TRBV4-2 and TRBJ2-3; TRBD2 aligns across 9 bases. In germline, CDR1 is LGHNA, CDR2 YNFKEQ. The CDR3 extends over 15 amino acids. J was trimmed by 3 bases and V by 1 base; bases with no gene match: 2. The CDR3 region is CASSQASGVTDTQYF. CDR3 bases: TGTGCCAGCAGCCAAGCTAGCGGGGTGACAGATACGCAGTATTTT.

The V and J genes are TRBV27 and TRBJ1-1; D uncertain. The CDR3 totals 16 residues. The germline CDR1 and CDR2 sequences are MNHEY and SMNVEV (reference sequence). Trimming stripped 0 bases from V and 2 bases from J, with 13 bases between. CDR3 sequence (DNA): TGTGCCAGCAGTTTATCGGCAGGTTTCGGAAACACTGAAGCTTTCTTT. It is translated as CASSLSAGFGNTEAFF.

CDR3: CAISVDNDNEQFF. The DNA for the CDR3 is TGTGCCATCAGTGTGGACAACGACAATGAGCAGTTCTTC. This chain uses TRBV10-3 with TRBJ2-1; the D gene is possibly TRBD1 (5 bases). V lost 4 bases, J lost 5 bases, and 9 bases lay in between. The CDR3 runs to 13 residues. Per the germline V gene, CDR1 is ENHRY and CDR2 is SYGVKD.

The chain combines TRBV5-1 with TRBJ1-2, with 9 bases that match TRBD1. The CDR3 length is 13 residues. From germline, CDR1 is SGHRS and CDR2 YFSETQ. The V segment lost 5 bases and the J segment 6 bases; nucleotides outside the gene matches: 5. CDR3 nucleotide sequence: TGCGCCAGCAGACCGACAGGGGGAGATGGCTACACCTTC. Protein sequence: CASRPTGGDGYTF. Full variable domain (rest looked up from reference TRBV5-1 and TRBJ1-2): KAGVTQTPRYLIKTRGQQVTLSCSPISGHRSVSWYQQTPGQGLQFLFEYFSETQRNKGNFPGRFSGRQFSNSRSEMNVSTLELGDSALYLCASRPTGGDGYTFGSGTRLTVV.

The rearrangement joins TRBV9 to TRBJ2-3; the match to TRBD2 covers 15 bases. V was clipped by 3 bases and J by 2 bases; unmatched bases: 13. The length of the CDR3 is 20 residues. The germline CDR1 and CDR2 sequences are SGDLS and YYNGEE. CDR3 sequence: CASSAPYRTSGGDSTDTQYF. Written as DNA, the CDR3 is TGTGCCAGCAGCGCTCCCTACCGGACTAGCGGGGGGGACTCCACAGATACGCAGTATTTT.

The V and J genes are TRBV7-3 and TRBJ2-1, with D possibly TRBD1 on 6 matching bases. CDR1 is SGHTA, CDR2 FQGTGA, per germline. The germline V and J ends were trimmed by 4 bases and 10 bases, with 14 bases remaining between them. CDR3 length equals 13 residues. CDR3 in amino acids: CASSSKQGSEQFF. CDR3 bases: TGTGCCAGCAGCTCCAAACAGGGATCCGAGCAGTTCTTC.

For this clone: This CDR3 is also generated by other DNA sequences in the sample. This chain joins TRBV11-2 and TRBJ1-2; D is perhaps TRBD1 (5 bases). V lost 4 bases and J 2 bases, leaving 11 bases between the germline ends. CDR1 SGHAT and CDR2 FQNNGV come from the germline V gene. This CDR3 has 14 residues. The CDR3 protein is CASSSVGGNYGYTF. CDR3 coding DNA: TGTGCCAGCAGCTCAGTCGGGGGAAACTATGGCTACACCTTC.